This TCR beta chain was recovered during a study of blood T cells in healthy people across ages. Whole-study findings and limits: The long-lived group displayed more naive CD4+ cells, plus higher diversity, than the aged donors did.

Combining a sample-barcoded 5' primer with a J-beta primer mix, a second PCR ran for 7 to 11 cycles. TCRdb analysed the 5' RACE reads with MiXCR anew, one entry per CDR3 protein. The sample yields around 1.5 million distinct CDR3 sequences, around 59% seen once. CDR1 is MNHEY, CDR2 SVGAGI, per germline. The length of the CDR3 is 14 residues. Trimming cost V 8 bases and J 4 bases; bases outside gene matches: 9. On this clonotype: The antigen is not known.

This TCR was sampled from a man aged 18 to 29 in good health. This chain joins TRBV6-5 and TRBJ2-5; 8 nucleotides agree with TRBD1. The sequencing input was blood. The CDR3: CASATQGARETQYF. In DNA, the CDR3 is TGTGCCAGCGCTACGCAGGGGGCTAGAGAGACCCAGTACTTC.